Described below is a single T cell receptor beta chain sequence and its context. What it recognizes is unknown. The sample originates from a study of T cell responses to AZD1222 COVID-19 vaccine. Assay: immunoSEQ multiplex PCR; the TCRdb copy retains only in-frame clones and omits some. The data contain some 99,000 clones, about nine tenths of them seen just once; the ten biggest clones take up 4.5% to 6.5%. Study-wide points: Scientists sampled the repertoires only once the peak T cell response had passed.

The CDR3 consists of 15 residues. Trimming took 0 bases from V and 10 from J, leaving 13 bases between them. Germline V gene data show CDR1 as LGHDT and CDR2 as YNNKEL (reference sequence). Sequencing used peripheral blood, obtained on day 0 of AZD1222 vaccination. The gene calls are TRBV3-1 (or the pseudogene TRBV3-2) and TRBJ1-6; D perhaps matches TRBD1 (5 bases). This clonotype was sampled from an adult in good health. The CDR3 DNA reads as TGTGCCAGCAGCCAAGATGGGGGGGGACGGTCACCCCTCCACTTT. Protein product: CASSQDGGGRSPLHF.